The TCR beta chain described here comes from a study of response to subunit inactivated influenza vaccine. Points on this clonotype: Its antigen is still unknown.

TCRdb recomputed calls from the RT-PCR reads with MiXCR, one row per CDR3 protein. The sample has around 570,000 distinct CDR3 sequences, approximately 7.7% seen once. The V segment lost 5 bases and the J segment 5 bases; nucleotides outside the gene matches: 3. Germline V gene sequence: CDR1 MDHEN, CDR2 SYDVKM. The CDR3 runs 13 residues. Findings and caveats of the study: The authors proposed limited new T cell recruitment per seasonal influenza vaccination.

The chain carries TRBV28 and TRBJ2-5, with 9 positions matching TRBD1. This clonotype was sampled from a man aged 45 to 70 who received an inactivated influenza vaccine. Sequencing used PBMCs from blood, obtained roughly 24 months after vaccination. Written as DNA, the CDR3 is TGTGCCAGCAGTAGGACAGGGGCTGAGACCCAGTACTTC. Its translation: CASSRTGAETQYF.